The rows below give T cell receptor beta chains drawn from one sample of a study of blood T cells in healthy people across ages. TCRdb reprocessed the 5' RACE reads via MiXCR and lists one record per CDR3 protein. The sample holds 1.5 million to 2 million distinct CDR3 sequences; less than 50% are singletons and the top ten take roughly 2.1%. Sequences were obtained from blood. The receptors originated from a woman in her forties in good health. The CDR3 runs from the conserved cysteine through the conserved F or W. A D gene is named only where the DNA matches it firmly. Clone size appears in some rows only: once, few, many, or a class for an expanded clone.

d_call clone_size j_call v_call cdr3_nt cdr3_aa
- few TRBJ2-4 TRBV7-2 TGTGCCAGCAGCTTAGGCGGGGCAGCCGTTTTTGGGGACATTCAGTACTTC CASSLGGAAVFGDIQYF
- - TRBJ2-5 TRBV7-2 TGTGCCAGCAGCCGCGCCCGAACAGAAGAGACCCAGTACTTC CASSRARTEETQYF
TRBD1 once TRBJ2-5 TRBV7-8 TGTGCCAGCAGCTTAGCCAAGGTACAGGGGAGTGAGCAGTACTTC CASSLAKVQGSEQYF
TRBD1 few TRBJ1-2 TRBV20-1 TGCAGTGCCGGAGGGGTCGGGCAGGGGGCAGATGGCTACACCTTC CSAGGVGQGADGYTF
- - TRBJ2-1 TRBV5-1 TGCGCCAGCAGCTGGGCGACAGCCGCCAGTTCCTACAATGAGCAGTTCTTC CASSWATAASSYNEQFF
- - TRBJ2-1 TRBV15 TGTGCCACCAGCGGGAGACAGAACAATGAGCAGTTCTTC CATSGRQNNEQFF
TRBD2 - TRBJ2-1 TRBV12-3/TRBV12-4 TGTGCCAGCAGTTTGATTTCATTGGGGTCTAGCGGGGCCTTGGAGCAGTTCTTC CASSLISLGSSGALEQFF
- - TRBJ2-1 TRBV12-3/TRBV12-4 TGTGCCAGCAGTTATATACAGACCTCGGCGAATGAGCAGTTCTTC CASSYIQTSANEQFF
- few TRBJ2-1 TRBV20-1 TGCAGTGCTAGTCAGAGCAGGGCAAATGAGCAGTTCTTC CSASQSRANEQFF
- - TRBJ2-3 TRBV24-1 TGTGCCACTATGAGTGGGGGCACAGATACGCAGTATTTT CATMSGGTDTQYF
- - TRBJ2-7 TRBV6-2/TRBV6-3 TGTGCCAGCAGTTGGGATTCTGTCTACGAGCAGTACTTC CASSWDSVYEQYF
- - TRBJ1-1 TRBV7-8 TGTGCCAGCAGCTTACGGTCCATGGCCCCAACTGAAGCTTTCTTT CASSLRSMAPTEAFF
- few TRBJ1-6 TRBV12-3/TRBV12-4 TGTGCCAGCAGTTTATCTGGTCCAAATTCACCCCTCCACTTT CASSLSGPNSPLHF
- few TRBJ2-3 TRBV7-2 TGTGCCAGCAGCTTCGAGGTAGGGGTTCGGTTGACAGATACGCAGTATTTT CASSFEVGVRLTDTQYF
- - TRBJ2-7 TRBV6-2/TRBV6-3 TGTGCCAGCAGTTACAGTTTTGACACGGTGGGAAACTACGAGCAGTACTTC CASSYSFDTVGNYEQYF
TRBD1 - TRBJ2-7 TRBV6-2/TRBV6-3 TGTGCCAGCAGTTACCCCGACAGGGGAGACTTTTCTTACGAGCAGTACTTC CASSYPDRGDFSYEQYF
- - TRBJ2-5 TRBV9 TGTGCCAGCAGCGTAGCTAGCCAGGCCCGGGAGACCCAGTACTTC CASSVASQARETQYF
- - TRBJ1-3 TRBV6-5 TGTGCCAGCAGTTACCGGCTTGGGTCAGGGAGTTTATCTGGAAACACCATATATTTT CASSYRLGSGSLSGNTIYF
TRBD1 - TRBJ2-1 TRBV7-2 TGTGCCAGCAGCTTAGGGGGGACAGGGGGCGTCCATGAGCAGTTCTTC CASSLGGTGGVHEQFF
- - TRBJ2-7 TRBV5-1 TGCGCCAGCAGCTTGGGTCCACTCTACTCCTACGAGCAGTACTTC CASSLGPLYSYEQYF
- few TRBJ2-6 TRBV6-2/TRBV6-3 TGTGCCAGCAGTACCCGGGGGACAGCTGGGGCCAACGTCCTGACTTTC CASSTRGTAGANVLTF
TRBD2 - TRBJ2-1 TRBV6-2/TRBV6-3 TGTGCCAGCACTAAATCTAGCGGGAGAGTGAGTGAGCAGTTCTTC CASTKSSGRVSEQFF
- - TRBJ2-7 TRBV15 TGTGCCACCAGTTCTGGGGCCGGACCTGGCCTCGCCCAGACCTCCTACGAGCAGTACTTC CATSSGAGPGLAQTSYEQYF
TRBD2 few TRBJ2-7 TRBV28 TGTGCCAGCAGTTTTCGGGGGGAGACTTACGAGCAGTACTTC CASSFRGETYEQYF
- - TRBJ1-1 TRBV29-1 TGCAGCGTTAATCTGAGTTGGACTGAAGCTTTCTTT CSVNLSWTEAFF
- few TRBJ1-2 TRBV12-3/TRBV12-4 TGTGCCAGCAGTTTATCCGGCAGTAATAACTATGGCTACACCTTC CASSLSGSNNYGYTF
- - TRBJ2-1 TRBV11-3 TGTGCCAGCAGCTTCGACAGGCGAACCGAGCAGTTCTTC CASSFDRRTEQFF
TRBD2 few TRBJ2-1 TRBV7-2 TGTGCCAGCAGCTACCGTCAACTAGCGGGGGGACTTAATGAGCAGTTCTTC CASSYRQLAGGLNEQFF
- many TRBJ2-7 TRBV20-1 TGCAGTGCTAGAGATTCTTTGGGGGGTCTATCCTACGAGCAGTACTTC CSARDSLGGLSYEQYF
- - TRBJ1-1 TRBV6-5 TGTGCCAGCAGTTACGGGCAGTACTACACTGAAGCTTTCTTT CASSYGQYYTEAFF
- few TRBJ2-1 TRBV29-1 TGCAGCGTTGACCGGGCGCAGGGTGAGCAGTTCTTC CSVDRAQGEQFF
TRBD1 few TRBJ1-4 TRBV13 TGTGCCAGCAGCGCCGGACAGGGGGCGGGTGAAAAACTGTTTTTT CASSAGQGAGEKLFF
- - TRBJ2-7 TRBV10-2 TGCGCCAGCAGTGAGTCGAAGACAGGCTACGAGCAGTACTTC CASSESKTGYEQYF
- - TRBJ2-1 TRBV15 TGTGCCACCAGCAGCGAGGGCCCTAAGCTCTATGAGCAGTTCTTC CATSSEGPKLYEQFF
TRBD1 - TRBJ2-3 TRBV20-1 TGCAGTTGGACAGGGATAAACACAGATACGCAGTATTTT CSWTGINTDTQYF
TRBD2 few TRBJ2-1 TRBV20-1 TGCAGTGAATCACTAGCGGGGGGCCCGGCCGAGCAGTTCTTC CSESLAGGPAEQFF
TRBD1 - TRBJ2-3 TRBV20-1 TGCAGTGCTCGGACAGGGGGCGAGGATACGCAGTATTTT CSARTGGEDTQYF
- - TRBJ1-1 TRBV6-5 TGTGCCAGCAGTTCCTATAACCGGGGGTCGAGGACTGAAGCTTTCTTT CASSSYNRGSRTEAFF
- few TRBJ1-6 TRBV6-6 TGTGCCAGCAGTTATAGGGACGGATCATGGTCACCCCTCCACTTT CASSYRDGSWSPLHF
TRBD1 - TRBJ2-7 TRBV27 TGTGCCAGCAGCTCGGGACAGCCGAGCTCCTACGAGCAGTACTTC CASSSGQPSSYEQYF
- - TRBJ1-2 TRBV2 TGTGCCAGCAGTGAAGAAAGGACAGAGAACTATGGCTACACCTTC CASSEERTENYGYTF